The clone carrying this TCR beta chain has just a few counts. Antigen unknown. For bulk TCR libraries, previously described methods and listed TCR primers were used. One entry per CDR3 protein results from TCRdb running MiXCR on the PCR reads. Of 400,000 to 600,000 distinct CDR3 sequences in the sample, roughly 24% were seen once. Libraries of naive CD8 cells were prepared from 20,000 to 1,000,000 sorted cells using 10%, 30% or 50% RNA. The data were obtained in a study of molecular identifiers for immune sequencing clone quantification. CDR1 is LNHNV and CDR2 is YYDKDF in the germline V gene (reference sequence). The length of the CDR3 is 15 residues. With 5 bases removed from V and 0 bases from J, the gap between germline ends came to 11 bases. Whole-study findings and limits: Single-cell amounts of spiked Jurkat TCR RNA were reportedly detectable among over 750,000 naive cells.

The sequenced sample was naive CD8+ T cells from blood, with Jurkat cell RNA spiked in. As for subset: FACS-sorted CD8+CD4-CCR7+CD45RA+ naive T cells. The receptor comes from a human donor in good health. Some libraries in this study had Jurkat cell RNA spiked in. The V call is TRBV15, the J call TRBJ1-5, with a possible D match to TRBD1 (5 bases). The CDR3 loop is CATSSGTYSNQPQHF. Written as DNA, the CDR3 is TGTGCCACCAGCTCAGGGACTTATAGCAATCAGCCCCAGCATTTT.